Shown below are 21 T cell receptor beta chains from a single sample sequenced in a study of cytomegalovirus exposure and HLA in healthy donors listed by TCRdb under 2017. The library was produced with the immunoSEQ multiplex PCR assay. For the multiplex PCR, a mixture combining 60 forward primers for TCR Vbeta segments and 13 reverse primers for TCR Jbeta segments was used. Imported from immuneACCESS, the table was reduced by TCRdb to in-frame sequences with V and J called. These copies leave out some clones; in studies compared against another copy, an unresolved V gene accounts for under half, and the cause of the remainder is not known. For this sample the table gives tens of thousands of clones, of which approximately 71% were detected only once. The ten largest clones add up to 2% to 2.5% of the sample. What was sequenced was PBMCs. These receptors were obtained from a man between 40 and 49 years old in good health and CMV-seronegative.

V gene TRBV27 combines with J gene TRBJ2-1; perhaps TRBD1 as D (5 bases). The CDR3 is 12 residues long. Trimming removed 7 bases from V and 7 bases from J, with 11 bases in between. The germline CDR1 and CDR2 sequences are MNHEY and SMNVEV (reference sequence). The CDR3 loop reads CASTSGLNEQFF. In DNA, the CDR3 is TGTGCCAGCACTTCAGGGTTGAATGAGCAGTTCTTC.

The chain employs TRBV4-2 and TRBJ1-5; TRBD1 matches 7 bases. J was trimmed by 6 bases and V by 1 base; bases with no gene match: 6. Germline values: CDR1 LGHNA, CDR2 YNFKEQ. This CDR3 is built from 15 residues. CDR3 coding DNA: TGTGCCAGCAGCCAAGGACAGGGAAAAGGTCAGCCCCAGCATTTT. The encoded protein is CASSQGQGKGQPQHF.

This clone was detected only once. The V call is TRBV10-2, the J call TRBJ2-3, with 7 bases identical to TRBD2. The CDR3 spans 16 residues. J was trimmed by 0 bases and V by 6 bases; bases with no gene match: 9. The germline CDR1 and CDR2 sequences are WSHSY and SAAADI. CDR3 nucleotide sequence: TGCGCCAGCAGGGTCCAGTTAGCGGGCAGCACAGATACGCAGTATTTT. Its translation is CASRVQLAGSTDTQYF.

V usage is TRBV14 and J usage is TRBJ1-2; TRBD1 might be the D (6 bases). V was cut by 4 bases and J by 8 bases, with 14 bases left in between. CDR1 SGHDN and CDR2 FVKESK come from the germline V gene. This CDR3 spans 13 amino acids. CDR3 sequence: CASSRIQGWGYTF. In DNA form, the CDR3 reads TGTGCCAGCAGCCGGATACAGGGCTGGGGCTACACCTTC.

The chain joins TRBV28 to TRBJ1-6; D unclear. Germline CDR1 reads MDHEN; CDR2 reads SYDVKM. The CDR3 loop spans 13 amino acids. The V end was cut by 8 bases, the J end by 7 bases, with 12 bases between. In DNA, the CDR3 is TGTGCCAGCCTCGGACGGAGGAATTCACCCCTCCACTTT. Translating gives CASLGRRNSPLHF.

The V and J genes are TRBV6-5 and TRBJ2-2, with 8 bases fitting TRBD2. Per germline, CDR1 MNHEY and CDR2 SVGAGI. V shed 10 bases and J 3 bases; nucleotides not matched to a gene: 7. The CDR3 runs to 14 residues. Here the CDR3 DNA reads TGTGCCATCAAAGCGGGGGCGGACACCGGGGAGCTGTTTTTT. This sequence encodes CAIKAGADTGELFF.

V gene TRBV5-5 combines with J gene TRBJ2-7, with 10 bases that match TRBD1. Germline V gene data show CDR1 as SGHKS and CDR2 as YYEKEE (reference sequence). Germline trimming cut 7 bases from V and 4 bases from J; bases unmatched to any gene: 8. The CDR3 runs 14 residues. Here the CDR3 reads CASFEGDRGYEQYF. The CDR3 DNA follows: TGTGCCAGCTTCGAGGGGGACAGGGGTTACGAGCAGTACTTC. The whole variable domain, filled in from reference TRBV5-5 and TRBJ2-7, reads DAGVTQSPTHLIKTRGQQVTLRCSPISGHKSVSWYQQVLGQGPQFIFQYYEKEERGRGNFPDRFSARQFPNYSSELNVNALLLGDSALYLCASFEGDRGYEQYFGPGTRLTVT.

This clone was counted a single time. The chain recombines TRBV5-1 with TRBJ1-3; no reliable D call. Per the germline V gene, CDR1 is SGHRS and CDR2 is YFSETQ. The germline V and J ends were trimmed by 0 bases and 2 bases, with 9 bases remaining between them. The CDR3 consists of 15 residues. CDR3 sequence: CASSLAGNPGNTIYF. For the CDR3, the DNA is TGCGCCAGCAGCTTGGCCGGGAACCCTGGAAACACCATATATTTT.

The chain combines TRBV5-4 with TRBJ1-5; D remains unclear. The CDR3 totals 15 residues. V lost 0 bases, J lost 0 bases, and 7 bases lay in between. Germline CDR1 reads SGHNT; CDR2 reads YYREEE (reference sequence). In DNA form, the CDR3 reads TGTGCCAGCAGCTTGGGAGGGTATAGCAATCAGCCCCAGCATTTT. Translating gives CASSLGGYSNQPQHF.

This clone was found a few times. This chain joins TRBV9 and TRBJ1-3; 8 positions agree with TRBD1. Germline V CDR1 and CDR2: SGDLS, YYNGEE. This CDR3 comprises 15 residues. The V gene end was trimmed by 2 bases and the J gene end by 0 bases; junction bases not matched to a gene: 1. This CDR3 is CASSVQGASGNTIYF. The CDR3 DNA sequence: TGTGCCAGCAGCGTCCAGGGGGCCTCTGGAAACACCATATATTTT.

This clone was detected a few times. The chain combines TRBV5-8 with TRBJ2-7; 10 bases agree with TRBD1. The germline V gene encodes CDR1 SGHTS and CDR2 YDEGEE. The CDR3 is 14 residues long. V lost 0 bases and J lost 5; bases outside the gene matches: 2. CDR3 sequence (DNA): TGTGCCAGCAGCTTGGGACAGGGGGCGAACGAGCAGTACTTC. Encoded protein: CASSLGQGANEQYF.

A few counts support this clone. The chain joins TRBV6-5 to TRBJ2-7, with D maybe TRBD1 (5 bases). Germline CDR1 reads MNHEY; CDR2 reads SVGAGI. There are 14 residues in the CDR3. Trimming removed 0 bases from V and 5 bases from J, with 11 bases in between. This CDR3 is CASSYSAWGHEQYF. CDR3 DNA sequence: TGTGCCAGCAGTTACTCGGCTTGGGGCCACGAGCAGTACTTC.

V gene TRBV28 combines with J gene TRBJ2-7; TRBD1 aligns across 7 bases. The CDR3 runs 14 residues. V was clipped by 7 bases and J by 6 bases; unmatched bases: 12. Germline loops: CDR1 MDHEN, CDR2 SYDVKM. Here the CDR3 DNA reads TGTGCCAGCAAATTAGGACAGGCCATTGGCGAGCAGTACTTC. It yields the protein CASKLGQAIGEQYF.

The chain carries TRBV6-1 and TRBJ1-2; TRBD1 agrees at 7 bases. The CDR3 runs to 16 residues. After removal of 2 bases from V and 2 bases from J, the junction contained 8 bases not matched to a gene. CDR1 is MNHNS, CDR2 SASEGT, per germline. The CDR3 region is CASSETPGQDNYGYTF. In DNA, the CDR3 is TGTGCCAGCAGTGAAACTCCCGGACAGGACAACTATGGCTACACCTTC.

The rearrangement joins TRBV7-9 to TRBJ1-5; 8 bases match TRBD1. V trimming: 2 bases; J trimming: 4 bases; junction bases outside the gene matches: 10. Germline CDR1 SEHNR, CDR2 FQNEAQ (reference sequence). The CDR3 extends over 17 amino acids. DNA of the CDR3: TGTGCCAGCAGCTTATCGGCGGATACAGGGGGAAATCAGCCCCAGCATTTT. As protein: CASSLSADTGGNQPQHF. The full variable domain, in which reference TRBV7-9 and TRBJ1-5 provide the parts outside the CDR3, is DTGVSQNPRHKITKRGQNVTFRCDPISEHNRLYWYRQTLGQGPEFLTYFQNEAQLEKSRLLSDRFSAERPKGSFSTLEIQRTEQGDSAMYLCASSLSADTGGNQPQHFGDGTRLSIL.

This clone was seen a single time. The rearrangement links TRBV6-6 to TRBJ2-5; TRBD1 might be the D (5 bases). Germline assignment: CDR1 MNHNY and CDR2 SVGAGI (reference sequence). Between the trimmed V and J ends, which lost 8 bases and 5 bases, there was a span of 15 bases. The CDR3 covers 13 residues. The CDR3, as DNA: TGTGCCAGCTGCCGTCAGGGTACGGAGACCCAGTACTTC. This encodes CASCRQGTETQYF.

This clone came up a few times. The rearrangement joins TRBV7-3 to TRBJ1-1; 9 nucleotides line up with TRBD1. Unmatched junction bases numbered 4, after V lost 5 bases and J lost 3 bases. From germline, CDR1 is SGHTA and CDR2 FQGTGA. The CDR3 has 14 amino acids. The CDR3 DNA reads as TGTGCCAGCAGCCAACAGGGGGCTGACACTGAAGCTTTCTTT. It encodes CASSQQGADTEAFF.

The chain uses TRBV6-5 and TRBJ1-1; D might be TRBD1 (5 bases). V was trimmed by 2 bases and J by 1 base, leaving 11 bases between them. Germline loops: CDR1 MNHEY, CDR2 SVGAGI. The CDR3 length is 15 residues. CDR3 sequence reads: CASSYGVRGNTEAFF. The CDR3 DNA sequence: TGTGCCAGCAGTTACGGGGTAAGGGGGAACACTGAAGCTTTCTTT.

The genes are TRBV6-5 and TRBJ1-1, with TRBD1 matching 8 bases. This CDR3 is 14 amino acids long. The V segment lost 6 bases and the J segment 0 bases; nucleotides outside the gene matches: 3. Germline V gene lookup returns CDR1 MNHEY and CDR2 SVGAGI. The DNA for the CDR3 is TGTGCCAGCAGGGGACAGGTCCTGAACACTGAAGCTTTCTTT. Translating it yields CASRGQVLNTEAFF.

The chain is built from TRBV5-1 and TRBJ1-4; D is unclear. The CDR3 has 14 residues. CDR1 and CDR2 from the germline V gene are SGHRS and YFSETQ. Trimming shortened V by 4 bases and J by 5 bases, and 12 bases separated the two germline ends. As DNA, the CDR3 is TGCGCCAGCAGCCGGACCGGAGGAAATGAAAAACTGTTTTTT. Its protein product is CASSRTGGNEKLFF.

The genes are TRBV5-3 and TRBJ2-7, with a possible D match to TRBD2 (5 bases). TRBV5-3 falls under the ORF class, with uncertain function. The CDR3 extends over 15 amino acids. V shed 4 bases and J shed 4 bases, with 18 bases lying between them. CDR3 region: CARSPTGERLYEQYF. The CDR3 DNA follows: TGTGCCAGAAGCCCTACCGGGGAGCGGTTATACGAGCAGTACTTC.